One sample yielded the 22 T cell receptor beta chains listed below, sequenced in a study of blood T cell repertoires in COVID-19. Clones were sequenced by immunoSEQ multiplex PCR, and TCRdb holds only the in-frame ones, with some missing. The sample lists 270,000 or so clones, around 82% occurring once. Input material: peripheral blood. These TCRs come from a human donor in a cohort sampled during active COVID-19.

V usage is TRBV5-6 and J usage is TRBJ2-5; TRBD2 matches 8 bases. Germline-derived CDR1 and CDR2 are SGHDT and YYEEEE. The trim removed 5 bases at V and 3 bases at J, leaving 3 bases unmatched. The CDR3 totals 13 residues. The CDR3 DNA reads as TGTGCCAGCAGTTTTAGCGGGGAAGAGACCCAGTACTTC. Amino acids: CASSFSGEETQYF.

The J gene is TRBJ2-2, the V gene TRBV6-5, with 7 positions matching TRBD1. After removal of 6 bases from V and 5 bases from J, the junction contained 9 bases not matched to a gene. The CDR3 runs to 15 residues. Germline V gene data show CDR1 as MNHEY and CDR2 as SVGAGI. Here the CDR3 reads CASRRGTVTTGELFF. The CDR3 DNA sequence: TGTGCCAGCAGGAGGGGGACAGTGACAACCGGGGAGCTGTTTTTT.

CDR3 protein: CASSLNPASGGYEQYF. CDR3 in DNA: TGTGCCAGCAGCCTCAACCCCGCTAGCGGGGGGTACGAGCAGTACTTC. This sequence joins TRBV7-6 and TRBJ2-7, with 11 positions matching TRBD2. CDR3 length: 16 residues. Germline trimming cut 5 bases from V and 4 bases from J; bases unmatched to any gene: 10. The germline CDR1 and CDR2 sequences are SGHVS and FNYEAQ.

The chain employs TRBV9 and TRBJ1-2; TRBD1 matches 7 bases. The junction had 3 bases not matched to a gene; V was cut back by 4 bases and J by 3 bases. The CDR3 has 13 residues. Germline V gives CDR1 SGDLS, CDR2 YYNGEE. CDR3 protein: CASSKDRDYGYTF. CDR3 nucleotides: TGTGCCAGCAGCAAAGACAGGGACTATGGCTACACCTTC.

A single count supports this clone. The chain has TRBV3-1 (or the pseudogene TRBV3-2) and TRBJ1-2, with D possibly TRBD1 on 6 matching bases. Per the germline V gene, CDR1 is LGHDT and CDR2 is YNNKEL (reference sequence). This CDR3 is built from 16 residues. Trimming took 2 bases from V and 4 from J, leaving 17 bases between them. CDR3 nucleotide sequence: TGTGCCAGCAGCCAATCGGGGGGCCATTCCATCTATGGCTACACCTTC. Its translation is CASSQSGGHSIYGYTF.

This clone is a singleton in its sample. V usage is TRBV5-1 and J usage is TRBJ2-3, with TRBD2 matching over 8 bases. CDR1 and CDR2 from the germline V gene are SGHRS and YFSETQ. The V gene end was trimmed by 4 bases and the J gene end by 1 base; junction bases not matched to a gene: 5. This CDR3 has 15 residues. CDR3 nucleotides: TGCGCCAGCAGCCTGCAACTAGCGGGCACAGATACGCAGTATTTT. Amino acid sequence: CASSLQLAGTDTQYF.

The chain recombines TRBV11-2 with TRBJ2-5; D remains unclear. The V gene's germline CDR1 is SGHAT and CDR2 FQNNGV. CDR3 length: 17 amino acids. V lost 7 bases and J 0 bases, leaving 21 bases between the germline ends. The CDR3 sequence: CASTPVFQLQYQETQYF. CDR3 DNA: TGTGCCAGCACCCCAGTGTTCCAGTTACAGTACCAAGAGACCCAGTACTTC.

The chain is built from TRBV2 and TRBJ2-7, with 9 bases lining up with TRBD2. The germline gives CDR1 SNHLY, CDR2 FYNNEI. V lost 6 bases and J lost 7; bases outside the gene matches: 10. The length of the CDR3 is 14 residues. CDR3 DNA sequence: TGTGCCAGCAGCCTGCGGGAGGGGCCGCTGGAGCAGTACTTC. Amino acid sequence: CASSLREGPLEQYF. The entire variable domain, with the rest obtained from reference TRBV2 and TRBJ2-7, is as follows: EPEVTQTPSHQVTQMGQEVILRCVPISNHLYFYWYRQILGQKVEFLVSFYNNEISEKSEIFDDQFSVERPDGSNFTLKIRSTKLEDSAMYFCASSLREGPLEQYFGPGTRLTVT.

This CDR3 is CASSRDRGVEGTGELFF. The CDR3 bases are TGCGCCAGCAGCAGAGACAGGGGTGTTGAGGGTACCGGGGAGCTGTTTTTT. The chain uses TRBV5-1 and TRBJ2-2; the match to TRBD1 covers 8 bases. With V trimmed by 4 bases and J by 5 bases, 13 bases remained unmatched. Germline CDR1 is SGHRS and CDR2 is YFSETQ. The CDR3 has 17 amino acids.

As concerns this clone: Other DNA sequences in the sample encode the same CDR3. This sequence joins TRBV3-1 (or the pseudogene TRBV3-2) and TRBJ1-2; D not resolved. Trimming pared 3 bases from V and 3 bases from J, leaving 8 bases between. This CDR3 has 13 residues. Germline assignment: CDR1 LGHDT and CDR2 YNNKEL (reference sequence). The CDR3 sequence is CASSHRRYYGYTF. CDR3 DNA sequence: TGTGCCAGCAGCCATCGGAGGTACTATGGCTACACCTTC.

The chain links TRBV5-1 to TRBJ2-7, with TRBD1 identical over 9 bases. Germline CDR1 is SGHRS and CDR2 is YFSETQ. V dropped 4 bases and J dropped 6; count of bases not matched to a gene: 20. This CDR3 contains 18 residues. The CDR3 DNA reads as TGCGCCAGCAGCACGGTACCGGGACAGGGAGAGGGGCTGGTCGAGCAGTACTTC. It encodes CASSTVPGQGEGLVEQYF.

The rearrangement joins TRBV5-1 to TRBJ2-3, with 8 nucleotides matching TRBD2. CDR1 and CDR2 (germline): SGHRS, YFSETQ. The V and J ends lost 3 bases and 4 bases, in that order; junction bases with no gene match: 4. The CDR3 totals 14 residues. Written as DNA, the CDR3 is TGCGCCAGCAGCTCCGGGAGGGGTCCAGATACGCAGTATTTT. This encodes CASSSGRGPDTQYF.

Comments on this clone: One junction end does not reproduce the germline sequence, and a read error may be involved. The CDR3 DNA reads TGTGCTAGCAGCTTATTCCAGGGGGAGACCCAGTACTTC. It yields the protein CASSLFQGETQYF. This chain uses TRBV7-7 with TRBJ2-5; D perhaps matches TRBD1 (6 bases). CDR3 length: 13 amino acids. Germline V CDR1 and CDR2: SSHAT, FNYEAQ (reference sequence). Full variable domain (missing parts from reference TRBV7-7 and TRBJ2-5): GAGVSQSPRYKVTKRGQDVTLRCDPISSHATLYWYQQALGQGPEFLTYFNYEAQPDKSGLPSDRFSAERPEGSISTLTIQRTEQRDSAMYRCASSLFQGETQYFGPGTRLLVL.

In DNA form, the CDR3 reads TGTGCCAGCAGTTACTCCGGACTAGCGGGTGTCTACGAGCAGTACTTC. This encodes CASSYSGLAGVYEQYF. This chain joins TRBV6-5 and TRBJ2-7, with 11 nucleotides matching TRBD2. CDR3 length: 16 residues. The junction had 4 bases not matched to a gene; V was cut back by 0 bases and J by 3 bases. From germline, CDR1 is MNHEY and CDR2 SVGAGI.

The V call is TRBV2, the J call TRBJ1-2; a weak D match, TRBD1 (6 bases). The CDR3 loop spans 15 amino acids. Germline loops: CDR1 SNHLY, CDR2 FYNNEI. V gave up 1 base and J gave up 8 bases, with 17 bases separating them. For the CDR3, the DNA is TGTGCCAGCAGTGAAGACTGGAACAGGGCCGTCGGCTACACCTTC. It translates to CASSEDWNRAVGYTF.

This clone was recorded only once. J is TRBJ2-7 and V is TRBV18, with D possibly matching TRBD1 (6 bases). The germline CDR1 and CDR2 sequences are KGHSH and LQKENI. Trimming shortened V by 3 bases and J by 6 bases, and 12 bases separated the two germline ends. The length of the CDR3 is 13 residues. CDR3 sequence: CASSPQTGAEQYF. CDR3 bases: TGTGCCAGCTCACCCCAGACAGGCGCCGAGCAGTACTTC.

V is TRBV19 and J is TRBJ2-7; TRBD2 matches 7 bases. The CDR3 sequence is 17 residues long. Germline CDR1 reads LNHDA; CDR2 reads SQIVND (reference sequence). V lost 0 bases, J lost 2 bases, and 10 bases stayed unmatched. The CDR3 region has the DNA TGTGCCAGTAGTATAGATGGGCTGGCGGGAGCTCCCTACGAGCAGTACTTC. Its protein is CASSIDGLAGAPYEQYF.

The J gene is TRBJ2-7, the V gene TRBV9; D remains unclear. The CDR3 runs to 15 residues. From germline, CDR1 is SGDLS and CDR2 YYNGEE. The germline V and J ends were trimmed by 1 base and 3 bases, with 14 bases remaining between them. This CDR3 is CASSVSVAANYEQYF. DNA for the CDR3: TGTGCCAGCAGCGTAAGTGTGGCGGCCAACTACGAGCAGTACTTC. The entire variable domain, with the rest obtained from reference TRBV9 and TRBJ2-7, is as follows: DSGVTQTPKHLITATGQRVTLRCSPRSGDLSVYWYQQSLDQGLQFLIQYYNGEERAKGNILERFSAQQFPDLHSELNLSSLELGDSALYFCASSVSVAANYEQYFGPGTRLTVT.

V gene TRBV7-8 combines with J gene TRBJ1-2; the match to TRBD1 covers 8 bases. From germline, CDR1 is SGHVS and CDR2 FQNEAQ. The CDR3 covers 17 residues. J gave up 1 base and V 1 base, and 8 bases lay outside the gene matches. The chain's CDR3 is CASSLERWDRYNYGYTF. The CDR3 DNA follows: TGTGCCAGCAGCTTAGAGCGGTGGGACAGGTATAACTATGGCTACACCTTC.

The V and J genes are TRBV5-1 and TRBJ2-5; D is ambiguous. This CDR3 contains 11 residues. CDR1 and CDR2 from the germline V gene are SGHRS and YFSETQ. Trimming left V 6 bases short and J 5 bases short, with 8 bases between. CDR3 DNA: TGCGCCAGCACCCTCGGGGAGACCCAGTACTTC. It yields the protein CASTLGETQYF.

This chain connects TRBV5-1 to TRBJ2-1, with TRBD2 identical over 11 bases. Germline V gene data show CDR1 as SGHRS and CDR2 as YFSETQ. Trimming removed 4 bases from V and 6 bases from J; junction bases left unmatched: 15. This CDR3 is built from 18 residues. In DNA form, the CDR3 reads TGCGCCAGCAGCGCCTGGGTCACTAGCGGGAGCCAGGCCAATGAGCAGTTCTTC. This codes for CASSAWVTSGSQANEQFF.

The chain is built from TRBV6-6 and TRBJ1-4; 10 nucleotides agree with TRBD1. The CDR3 length is 16 residues. The V and J ends lost 2 bases and 13 bases, in that order; junction bases with no gene match: 13. CDR1 and CDR2 from the germline V gene are MNHNY and SVGAGI (reference sequence). Here the CDR3 DNA reads TGTGCCAGCAGTTACCGGGGAGACAGGGGGCGCGTACGACTGTTTTTT. Translating gives CASSYRGDRGRVRLFF.